This T cell receptor (beta chain) was profiled in a study of Ad26.COV2.S vaccination and SARS-CoV-2 variants. Assay: immunoSEQ multiplex PCR; the TCRdb copy retains only in-frame clones and omits some. The table lists 350,000 to 450,000 clones, approximately 89% of them singletons, with around 2% in the top ten. V was cut by 1 base and J by 6 bases, with 7 bases left in between. Looked up from germline, CDR1 is LGHDT and CDR2 is YNNKEL (reference sequence). CDR3 length: 14 residues. On this clone itself: Other DNA sequences in the same sample also yield this CDR3.

The sample's treatment: 15 to 20 received Ad26.COV2.S at low or high dose, single or two shots; about 5 received placebo; per-sample allocation not given. Collection of samples fell on day 63 after the first vaccine or placebo injection. This receptor was identified in a person aged 18-65 years who received the Ad26.COV2.S COVID-19 vaccine or a placebo. Here the sequenced sample was peripheral blood, taken in a trial of Ad26.COV2.S vaccine versus placebo. The gene calls are TRBV3-1 (or the pseudogene TRBV3-2) and TRBJ1-6; possible D gene TRBD1, 6 bases. The CDR3 sequence is CASSQVGGNSPLHF. For the CDR3, the DNA is TGTGCCAGCAGCCAAGTAGGGGGTAATTCACCCCTCCACTTT.